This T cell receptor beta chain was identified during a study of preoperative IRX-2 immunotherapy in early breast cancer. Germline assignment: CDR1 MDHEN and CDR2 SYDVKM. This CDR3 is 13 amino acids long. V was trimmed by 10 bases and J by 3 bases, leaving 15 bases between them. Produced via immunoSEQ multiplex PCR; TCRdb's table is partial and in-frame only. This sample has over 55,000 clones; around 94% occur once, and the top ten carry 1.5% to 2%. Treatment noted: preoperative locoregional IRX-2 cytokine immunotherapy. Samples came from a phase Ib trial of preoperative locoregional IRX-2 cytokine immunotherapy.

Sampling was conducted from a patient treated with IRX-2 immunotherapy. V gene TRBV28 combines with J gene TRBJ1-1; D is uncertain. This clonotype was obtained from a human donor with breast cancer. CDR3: CATRPDWYTEAFF. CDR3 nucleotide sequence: TGTGCCACACGACCGGACTGGTACACTGAAGCTTTCTTT.